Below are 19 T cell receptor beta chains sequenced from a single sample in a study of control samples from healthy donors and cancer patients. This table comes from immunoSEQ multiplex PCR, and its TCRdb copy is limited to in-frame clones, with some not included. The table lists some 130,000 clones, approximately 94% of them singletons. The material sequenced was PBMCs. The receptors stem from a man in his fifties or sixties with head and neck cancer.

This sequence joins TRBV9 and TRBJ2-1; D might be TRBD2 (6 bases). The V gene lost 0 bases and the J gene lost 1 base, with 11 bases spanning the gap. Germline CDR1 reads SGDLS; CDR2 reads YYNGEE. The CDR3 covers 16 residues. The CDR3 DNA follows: TGTGCCAGCAGCGTAGATAGCGGTCGTTCCTACAATGAGCAGTTCTTC. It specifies CASSVDSGRSYNEQFF.

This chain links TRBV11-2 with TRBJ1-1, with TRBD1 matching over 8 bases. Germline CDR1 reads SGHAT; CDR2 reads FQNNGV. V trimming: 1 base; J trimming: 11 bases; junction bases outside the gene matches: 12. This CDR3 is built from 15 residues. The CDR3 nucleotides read TGTGCCAGCAGCTTAGTTTCGGCAGGGGGCTCGGCCGCTTTCTTT. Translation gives CASSLVSAGGSAAFF.

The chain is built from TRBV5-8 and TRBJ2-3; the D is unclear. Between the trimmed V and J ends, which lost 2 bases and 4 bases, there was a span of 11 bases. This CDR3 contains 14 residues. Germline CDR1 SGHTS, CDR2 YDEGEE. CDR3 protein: CASSFSQTADTQYF. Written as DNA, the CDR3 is TGTGCCAGCAGCTTTTCTCAGACGGCAGATACGCAGTATTTT.

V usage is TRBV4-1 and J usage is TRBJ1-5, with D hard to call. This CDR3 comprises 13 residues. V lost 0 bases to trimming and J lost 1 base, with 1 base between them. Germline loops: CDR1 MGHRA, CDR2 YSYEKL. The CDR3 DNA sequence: TGCGCCAGCAGCCAAGAAAGCAATCAGCCCCAGCATTTT. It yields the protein CASSQESNQPQHF.

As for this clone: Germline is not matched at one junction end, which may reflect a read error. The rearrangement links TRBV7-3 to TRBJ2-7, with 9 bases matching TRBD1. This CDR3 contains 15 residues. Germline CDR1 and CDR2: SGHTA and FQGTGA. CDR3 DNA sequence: TGTGCCAGCAGCGTAACAGGGGGCGCGGGGGTCGAGCAGTACTTC. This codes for CASSVTGGAGVEQYF.

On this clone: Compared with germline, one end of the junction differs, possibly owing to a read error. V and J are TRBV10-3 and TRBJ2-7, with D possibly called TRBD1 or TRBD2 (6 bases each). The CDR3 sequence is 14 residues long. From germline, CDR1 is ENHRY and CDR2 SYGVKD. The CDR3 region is CAISEVGGPYGQYF. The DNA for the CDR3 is TGTGCCATCAGTGAAGTGGGGGGCCCATACGGGCAGTACTTC.

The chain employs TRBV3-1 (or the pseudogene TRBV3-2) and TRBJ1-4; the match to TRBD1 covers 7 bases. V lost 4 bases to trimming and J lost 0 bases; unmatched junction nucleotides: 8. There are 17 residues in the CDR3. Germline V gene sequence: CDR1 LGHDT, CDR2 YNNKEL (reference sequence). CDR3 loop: CASSPRDSETTNEKLFF. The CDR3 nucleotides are TGTGCCAGCAGCCCAAGGGACAGCGAAACAACTAATGAAAAACTGTTTTTT.

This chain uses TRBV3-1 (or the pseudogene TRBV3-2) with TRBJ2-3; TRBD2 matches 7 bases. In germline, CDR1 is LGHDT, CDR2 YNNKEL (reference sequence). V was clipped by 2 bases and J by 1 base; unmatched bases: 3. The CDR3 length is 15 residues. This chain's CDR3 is CASSQFLAGTDTQYF. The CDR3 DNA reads TGTGCCAGCAGCCAATTCCTAGCGGGCACAGATACGCAGTATTTT.

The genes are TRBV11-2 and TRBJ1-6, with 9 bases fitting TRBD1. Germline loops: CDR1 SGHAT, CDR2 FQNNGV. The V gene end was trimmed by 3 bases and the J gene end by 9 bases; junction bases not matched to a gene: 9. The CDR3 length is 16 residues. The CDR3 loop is CASSFPGTGTVSPLHF. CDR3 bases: TGTGCCAGCAGCTTTCCTGGGACAGGGACGGTTTCACCCCTCCACTTT.

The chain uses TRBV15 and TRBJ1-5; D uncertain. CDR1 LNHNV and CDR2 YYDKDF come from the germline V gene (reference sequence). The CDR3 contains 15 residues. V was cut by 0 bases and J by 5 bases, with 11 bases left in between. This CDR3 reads CATSRDLFEDQPQHF. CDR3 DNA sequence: TGTGCCACCAGCAGAGATTTATTCGAAGATCAGCCCCAGCATTTT.

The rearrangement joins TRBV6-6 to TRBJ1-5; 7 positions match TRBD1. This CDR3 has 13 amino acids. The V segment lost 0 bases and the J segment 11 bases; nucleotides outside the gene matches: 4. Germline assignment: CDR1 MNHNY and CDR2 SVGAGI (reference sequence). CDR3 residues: CASSYSHQGAQHF. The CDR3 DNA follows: TGTGCCAGCAGTTACTCCCACCAGGGGGCCCAGCATTTT.

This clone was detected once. As DNA, the CDR3 is TGTGCCAGCAGCGCCGGCAGGGGGCGCACCCGAAATTCACCCCTCCACTTT. Translation gives CASSAGRGRTRNSPLHF. This chain links TRBV11-2 with TRBJ1-6; 8 positions match TRBD1. The CDR3 is 17 residues long. Losses at the gene ends were 5 bases for V and 7 bases for J; bases not matched to a gene: 13. Looked up from germline, CDR1 is SGHAT and CDR2 is FQNNGV.

CDR3 bases: TGTGCCAGCAGCGTGGGAGGTCCATTGAACAATGAGCAGTTCTTC. The encoded protein is CASSVGGPLNNEQFF. J is TRBJ2-1 and V is TRBV28, with D possibly TRBD2 on 6 matching bases. This CDR3 comprises 15 residues. In germline, CDR1 is MDHEN, CDR2 SYDVKM. The ends were cut back, 6 bases at V and 5 bases at J, with 17 bases in the middle.

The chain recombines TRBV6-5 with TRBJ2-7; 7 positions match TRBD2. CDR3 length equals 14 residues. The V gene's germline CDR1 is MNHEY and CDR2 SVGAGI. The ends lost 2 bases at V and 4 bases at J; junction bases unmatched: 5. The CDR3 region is CASSYVAGLYEQYF. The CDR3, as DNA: TGTGCCAGCAGTTACGTAGCGGGTTTGTACGAGCAGTACTTC.

The CDR3 bases are TGTGCCAGCAGTCGGGACAGGGGGCTCGAGGTCCGGAACACTGAAGCTTTCTTT. Protein: CASSRDRGLEVRNTEAFF. This chain links TRBV6-6 with TRBJ1-1, with 12 bases matching TRBD1. The germline V gene encodes CDR1 MNHNY and CDR2 SVGAGI (reference sequence). V was pared by 5 bases and J by 1 base, with 11 bases of the junction left unmatched. The CDR3 loop spans 18 amino acids.

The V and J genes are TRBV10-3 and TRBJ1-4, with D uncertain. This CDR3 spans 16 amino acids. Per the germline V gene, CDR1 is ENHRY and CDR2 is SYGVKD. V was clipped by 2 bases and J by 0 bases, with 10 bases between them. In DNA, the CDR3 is TGTGCCATCAGTGAGAGAGAGCCCGCAACTAATGAAAAACTGTTTTTT. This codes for CAISEREPATNEKLFF.

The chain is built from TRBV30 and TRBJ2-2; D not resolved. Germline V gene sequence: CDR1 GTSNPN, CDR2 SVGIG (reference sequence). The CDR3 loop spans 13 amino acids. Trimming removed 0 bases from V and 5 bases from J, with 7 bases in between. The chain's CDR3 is CAWSVGLTGELFF. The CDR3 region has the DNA TGTGCCTGGAGTGTTGGCTTAACCGGGGAGCTGTTTTTT.

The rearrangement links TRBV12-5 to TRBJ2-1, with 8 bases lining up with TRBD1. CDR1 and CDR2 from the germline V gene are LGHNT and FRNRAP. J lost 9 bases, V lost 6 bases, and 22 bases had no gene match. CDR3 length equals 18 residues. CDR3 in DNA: TGTGCTAGTGGGTCTCCTAGAGGTGGAACAGGGGGGTATAGTGAGCAGTTCTTC. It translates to CASGSPRGGTGGYSEQFF.

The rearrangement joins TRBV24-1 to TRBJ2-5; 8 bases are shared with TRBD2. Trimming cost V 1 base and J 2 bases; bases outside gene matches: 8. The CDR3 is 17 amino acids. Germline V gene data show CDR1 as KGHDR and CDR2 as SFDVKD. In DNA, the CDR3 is TGTGCCACCAGTGATTTAAGTCCCGGCGGGGGGCAAGAGACCCAGTACTTC. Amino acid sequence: CATSDLSPGGGQETQYF.